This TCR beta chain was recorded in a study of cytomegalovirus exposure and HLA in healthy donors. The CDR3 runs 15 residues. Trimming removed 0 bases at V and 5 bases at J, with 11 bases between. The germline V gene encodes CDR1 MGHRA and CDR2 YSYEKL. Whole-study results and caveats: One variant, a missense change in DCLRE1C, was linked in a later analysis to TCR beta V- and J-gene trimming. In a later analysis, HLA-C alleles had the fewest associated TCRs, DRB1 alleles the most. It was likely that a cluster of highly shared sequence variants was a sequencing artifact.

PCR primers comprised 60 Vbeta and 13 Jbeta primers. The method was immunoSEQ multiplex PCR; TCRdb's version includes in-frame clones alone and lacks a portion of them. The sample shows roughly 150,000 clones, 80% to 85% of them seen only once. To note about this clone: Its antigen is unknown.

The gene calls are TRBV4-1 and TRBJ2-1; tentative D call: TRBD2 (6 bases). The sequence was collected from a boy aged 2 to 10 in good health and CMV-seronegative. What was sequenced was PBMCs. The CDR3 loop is CASSQDFSGNNEQFF. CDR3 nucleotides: TGCGCCAGCAGCCAAGATTTTAGCGGAAACAATGAGCAGTTCTTC.